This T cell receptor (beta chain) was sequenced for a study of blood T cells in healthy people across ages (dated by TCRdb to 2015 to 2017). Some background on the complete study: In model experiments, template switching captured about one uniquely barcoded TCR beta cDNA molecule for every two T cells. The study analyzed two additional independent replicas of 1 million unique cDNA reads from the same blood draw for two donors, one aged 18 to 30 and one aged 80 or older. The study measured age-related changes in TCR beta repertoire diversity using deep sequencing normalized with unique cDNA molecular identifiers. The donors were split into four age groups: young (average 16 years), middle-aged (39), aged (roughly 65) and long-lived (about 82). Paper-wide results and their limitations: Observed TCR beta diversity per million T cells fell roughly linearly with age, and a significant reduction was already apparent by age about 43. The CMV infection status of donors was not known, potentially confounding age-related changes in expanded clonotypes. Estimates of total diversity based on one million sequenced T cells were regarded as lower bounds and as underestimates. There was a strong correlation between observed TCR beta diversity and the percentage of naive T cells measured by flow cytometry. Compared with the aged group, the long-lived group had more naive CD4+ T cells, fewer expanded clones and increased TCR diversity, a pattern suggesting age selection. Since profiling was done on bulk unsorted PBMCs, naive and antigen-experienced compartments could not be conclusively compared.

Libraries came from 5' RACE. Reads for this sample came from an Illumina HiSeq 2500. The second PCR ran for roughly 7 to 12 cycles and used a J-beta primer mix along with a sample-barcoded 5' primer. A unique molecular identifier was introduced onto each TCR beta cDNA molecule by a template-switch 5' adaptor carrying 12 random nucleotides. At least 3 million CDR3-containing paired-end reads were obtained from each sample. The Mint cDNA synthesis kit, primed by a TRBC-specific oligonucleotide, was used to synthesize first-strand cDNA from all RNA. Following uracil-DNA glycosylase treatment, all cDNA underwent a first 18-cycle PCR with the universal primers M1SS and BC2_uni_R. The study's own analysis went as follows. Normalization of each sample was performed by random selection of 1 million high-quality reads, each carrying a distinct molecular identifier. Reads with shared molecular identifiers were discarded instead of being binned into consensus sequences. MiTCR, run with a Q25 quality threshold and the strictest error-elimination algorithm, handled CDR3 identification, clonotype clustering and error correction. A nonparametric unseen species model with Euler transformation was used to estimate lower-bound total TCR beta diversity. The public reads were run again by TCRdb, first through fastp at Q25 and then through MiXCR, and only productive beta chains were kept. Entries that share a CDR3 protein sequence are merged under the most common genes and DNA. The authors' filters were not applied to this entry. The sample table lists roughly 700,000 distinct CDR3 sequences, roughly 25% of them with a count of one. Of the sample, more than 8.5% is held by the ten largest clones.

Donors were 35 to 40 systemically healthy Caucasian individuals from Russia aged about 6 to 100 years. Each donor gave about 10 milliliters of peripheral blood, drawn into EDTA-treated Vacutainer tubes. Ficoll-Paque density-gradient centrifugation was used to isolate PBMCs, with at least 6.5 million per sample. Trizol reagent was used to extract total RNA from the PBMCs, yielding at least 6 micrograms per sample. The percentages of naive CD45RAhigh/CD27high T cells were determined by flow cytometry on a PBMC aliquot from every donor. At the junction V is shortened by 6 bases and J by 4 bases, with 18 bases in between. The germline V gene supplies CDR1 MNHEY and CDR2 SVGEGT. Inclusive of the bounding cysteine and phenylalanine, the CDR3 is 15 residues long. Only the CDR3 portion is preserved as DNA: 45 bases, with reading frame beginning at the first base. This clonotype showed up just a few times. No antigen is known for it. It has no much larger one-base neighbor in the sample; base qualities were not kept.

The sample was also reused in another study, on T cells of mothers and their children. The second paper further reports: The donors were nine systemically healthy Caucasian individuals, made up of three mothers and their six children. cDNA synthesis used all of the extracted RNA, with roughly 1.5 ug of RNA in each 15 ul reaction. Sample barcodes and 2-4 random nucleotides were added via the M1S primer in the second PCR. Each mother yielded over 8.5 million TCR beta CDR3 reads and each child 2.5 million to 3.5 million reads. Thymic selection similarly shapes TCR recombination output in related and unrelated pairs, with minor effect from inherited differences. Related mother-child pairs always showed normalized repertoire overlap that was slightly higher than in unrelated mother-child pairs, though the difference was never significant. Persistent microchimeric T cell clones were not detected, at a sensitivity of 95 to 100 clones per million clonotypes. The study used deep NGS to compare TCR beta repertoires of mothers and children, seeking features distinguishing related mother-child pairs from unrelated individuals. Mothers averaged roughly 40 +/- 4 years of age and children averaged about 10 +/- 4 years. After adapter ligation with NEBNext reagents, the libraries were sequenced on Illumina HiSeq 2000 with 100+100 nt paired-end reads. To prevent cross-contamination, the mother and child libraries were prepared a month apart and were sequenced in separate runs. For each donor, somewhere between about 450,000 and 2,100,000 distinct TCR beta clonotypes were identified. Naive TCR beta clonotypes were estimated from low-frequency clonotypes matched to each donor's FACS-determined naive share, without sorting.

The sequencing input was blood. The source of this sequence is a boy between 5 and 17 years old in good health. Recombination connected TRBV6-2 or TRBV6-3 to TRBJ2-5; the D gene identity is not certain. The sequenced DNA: TGTGCCAGCAGCCTCGACCAATCGGGTACAGAGACCCAGTACTTC. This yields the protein CASSLDQSGTETQYF.